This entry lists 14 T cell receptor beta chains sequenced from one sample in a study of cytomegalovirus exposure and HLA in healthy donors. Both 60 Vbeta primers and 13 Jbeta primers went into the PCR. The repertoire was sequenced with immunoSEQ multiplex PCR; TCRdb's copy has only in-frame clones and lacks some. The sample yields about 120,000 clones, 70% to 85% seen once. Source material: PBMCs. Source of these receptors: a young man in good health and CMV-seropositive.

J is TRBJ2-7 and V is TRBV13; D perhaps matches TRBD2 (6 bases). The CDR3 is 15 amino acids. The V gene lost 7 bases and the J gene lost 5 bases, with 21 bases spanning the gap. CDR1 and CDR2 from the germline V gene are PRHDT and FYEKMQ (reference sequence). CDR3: CASTGGRRILDEQYF. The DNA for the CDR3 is TGTGCCAGCACCGGAGGGCGGCGGATCCTCGACGAGCAGTACTTC.

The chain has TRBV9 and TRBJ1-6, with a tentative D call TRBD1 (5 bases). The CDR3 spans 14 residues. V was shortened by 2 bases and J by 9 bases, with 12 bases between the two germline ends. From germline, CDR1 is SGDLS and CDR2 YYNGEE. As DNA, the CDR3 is TGTGCCAGCAGCGTCAGGGAGGATCGTTCACCCCTCCACTTT. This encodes CASSVREDRSPLHF.

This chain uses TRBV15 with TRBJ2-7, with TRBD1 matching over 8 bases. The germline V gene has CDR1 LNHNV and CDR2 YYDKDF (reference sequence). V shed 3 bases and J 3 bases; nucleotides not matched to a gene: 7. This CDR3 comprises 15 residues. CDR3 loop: CATSRVPGQGYEQYF. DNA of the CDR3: TGTGCCACCAGCAGGGTCCCCGGACAGGGCTACGAGCAGTACTTC.

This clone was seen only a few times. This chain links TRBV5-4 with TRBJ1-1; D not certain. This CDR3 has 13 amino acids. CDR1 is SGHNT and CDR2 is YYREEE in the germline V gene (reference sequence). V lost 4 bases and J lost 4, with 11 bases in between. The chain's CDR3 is CASSPDRGTEAFF. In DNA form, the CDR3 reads TGTGCCAGCAGCCCGGACCGGGGCACTGAAGCTTTCTTT. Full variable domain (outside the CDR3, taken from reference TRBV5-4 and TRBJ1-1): ETGVTQSPTHLIKTRGQQVTLRCSSQSGHNTVSWYQQALGQGPQFIFQYYREEENGRGNFPPRFSGLQFPNYSSELNVNALELDDSALYLCASSPDRGTEAFFGQGTRLTVV.

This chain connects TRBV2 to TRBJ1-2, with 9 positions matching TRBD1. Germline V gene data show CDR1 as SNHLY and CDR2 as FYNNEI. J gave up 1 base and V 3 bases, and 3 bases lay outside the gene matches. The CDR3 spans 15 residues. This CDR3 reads CASSEGTGINYGYTF. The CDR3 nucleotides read TGTGCCAGCAGTGAGGGGACAGGGATTAACTATGGCTACACCTTC.

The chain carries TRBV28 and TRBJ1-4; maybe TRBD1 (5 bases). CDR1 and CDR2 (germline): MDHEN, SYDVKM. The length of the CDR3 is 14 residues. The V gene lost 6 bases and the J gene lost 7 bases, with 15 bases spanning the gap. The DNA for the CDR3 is TGTGCCAGCAGCTGGGGCCCAGGGCCTGAAAAACTGTTTTTT. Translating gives CASSWGPGPEKLFF.

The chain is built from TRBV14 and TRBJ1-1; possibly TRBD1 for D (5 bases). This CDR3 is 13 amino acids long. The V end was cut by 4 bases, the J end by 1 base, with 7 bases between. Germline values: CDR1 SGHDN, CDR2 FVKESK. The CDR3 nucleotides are TGTGCCAGCAGCCTCGGACAGAACACTGAAGCTTTCTTT. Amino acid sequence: CASSLGQNTEAFF.

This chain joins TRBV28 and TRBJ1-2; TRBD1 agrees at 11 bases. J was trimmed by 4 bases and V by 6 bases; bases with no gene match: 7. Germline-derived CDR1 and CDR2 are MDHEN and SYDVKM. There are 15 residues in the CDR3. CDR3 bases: TGTGCCAGCAGCTCCGGACAGGGGGCGTTCTATGGCTACACCTTC. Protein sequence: CASSSGQGAFYGYTF.

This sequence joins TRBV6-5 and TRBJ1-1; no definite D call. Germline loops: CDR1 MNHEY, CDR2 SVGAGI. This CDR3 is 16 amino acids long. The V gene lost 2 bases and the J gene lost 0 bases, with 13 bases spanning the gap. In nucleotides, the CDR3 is TGTGCCAGCAGTTACAGAAAGTCGGAGCTGAACACTGAAGCTTTCTTT. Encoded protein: CASSYRKSELNTEAFF.

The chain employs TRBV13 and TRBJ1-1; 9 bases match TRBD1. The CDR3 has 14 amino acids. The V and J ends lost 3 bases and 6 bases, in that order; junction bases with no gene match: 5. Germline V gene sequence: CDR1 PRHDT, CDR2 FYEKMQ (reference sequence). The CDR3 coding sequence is TGTGCCAGCAGCTTCGGGACAGGGCAGGCTGAAGCTTTCTTT. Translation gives CASSFGTGQAEAFF.

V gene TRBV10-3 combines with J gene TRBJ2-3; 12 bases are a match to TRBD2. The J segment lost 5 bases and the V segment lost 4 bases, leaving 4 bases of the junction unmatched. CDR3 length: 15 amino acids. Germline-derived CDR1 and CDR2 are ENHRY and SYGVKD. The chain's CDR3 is CAISVRLAGEDTQYF. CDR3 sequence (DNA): TGTGCCATCAGTGTGCGACTAGCGGGAGAAGATACGCAGTATTTT.

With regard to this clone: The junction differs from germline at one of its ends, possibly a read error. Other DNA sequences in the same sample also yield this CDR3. For the CDR3, the DNA is TGCGCTAGCAGCCAATGGGCGAACACTGAAGCTTTCTTT. Translation gives CASSQWANTEAFF. This chain joins TRBV4-1 and TRBJ1-1, with unresolved D. Germline V gene sequence: CDR1 MGHRA, CDR2 YSYEKL. The CDR3 has 13 residues.

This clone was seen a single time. This chain's CDR3 is CASSIYGHGPYEQYF. CDR3 sequence (DNA): TGTGCCAGTAGTATTTACGGTCACGGTCCCTACGAGCAGTACTTC. This rearrangement joins TRBV19 to TRBJ2-7; D not resolved. The V and J ends lost 3 bases and 2 bases respectively, with 14 bases between them. The CDR3 covers 15 residues. Germline V lookup: CDR1 LNHDA, CDR2 SQIVND (reference sequence).

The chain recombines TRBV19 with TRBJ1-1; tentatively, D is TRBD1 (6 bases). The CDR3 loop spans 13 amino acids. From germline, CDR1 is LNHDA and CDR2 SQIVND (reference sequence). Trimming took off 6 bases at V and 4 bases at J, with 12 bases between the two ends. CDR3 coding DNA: TGTGCCAGTAGCGGACAGCAGTTCACTGAAGCTTTCTTT. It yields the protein CASSGQQFTEAFF.